This TCR beta chain was recorded in a study of vaccination and CD4 T cells after COVID-19 (dated by TCRdb to about 2022). A note on the overall study: SARS-CoV-2 positivity had been established in the convalescent patients by nasal swab PCR, and mild disease was recorded in nine of these patients and severe disease in one. The time from the second vaccine dose to post-vaccine blood sampling had a median of around 72 days and ranged from about 14 to 241 days. Overlapping spike peptide pools from SARS-CoV-2 and from the common cold coronaviruses HCoV-NL63, HCoV-OC43 and HCoV-229E were used as culture stimuli. In around ten COVID-19 convalescent patients and a handful of infection-naive healthy vaccine recipients, the spike-specific CD4+ TCR repertoire before mRNA vaccination was compared with the repertoire after mRNA vaccination. Control cultures received a CEFX viral epitope pool as the positive control, an HIV-1 Nef peptide pool as the negative control, or no peptide. Post-COVID blood samples were collected from convalescent patients a median of roughly 100 days after diagnosis, with a range of about 30 to 170 days. Two doses of either the Pfizer-BioNTech BNT162b2 vaccine (n=8) or the Moderna mRNA-1273 vaccine (n=2) were administered to participants. In the convalescent cohort there were six males and four females, among whom were two Hispanic individuals, seven Caucasians, two Asians and one multiracial person.

Study-wide conclusions, independent of this receptor: Although the median number of SARS-CoV-2-reactive clonotypes went up from roughly 20 after infection to 38 after vaccination, the increase was not significant. The study included relatively few convalescent patients and did not analyze early timepoints after natural infection. Of the vaccine-specific clones in convalescent patients, 304 of 307, or nearly all, reacted only to SARS-CoV-2 spike and did not cross-react with common cold coronaviruses. Among the post-vaccine SARS-CoV-2-reactive clones in convalescent patients, a median 86.3% showed up only after vaccination, which suggests vaccine-specific priming.

Cut back by 6 bases and 5 bases, the V and J ends lie 16 bases apart. The germline V gene yields KGHSH for CDR1 and LQKENI for CDR2. Including cysteine and phenylalanine, the CDR3 has 14 amino acids. Just the 42-base CDR3 DNA is kept, in frame starting at base 1. The sample's treatment or condition label, decoded: 10-day PBMC culture with coronavirus spike peptide pools or control peptides (ViraFEST assay). The ViraFEST assay was used in the study, in which antigen-specific T cells were expanded with peptide pools and expanded clonotypes were subsequently identified by TCR sequencing. The convalescent patients' positive SARS-CoV-2 PCR tests were from March to December 2020, which was before the Alpha, Beta and Delta variants emerged in the United States. Over 1.5 million PBMCs per well were cultured in IMDM with approximately 5.2% human AB serum and around 10 IU/ml IL-2, plus 10 ug/ml peptide pools. Half of the culture medium was replaced with fresh IL-2-containing medium on days 3 and 7. CD4+ T cells were isolated after approximately ten days of culture through negative selection using the EasySep CD4+ T cell isolation kit. Ficoll-Paque Plus gradient centrifugation was used to isolate PBMCs from whole blood, and the isolated PBMCs were then either used fresh or cryopreserved at -140C. Each culture condition was generally run in triplicate wells.

As concerns this clonotype: Its antigen is not yet known. Base qualities are not provided; no much larger clone lies one nucleotide away.

The library relied on PCR. TCR sequencing of DNA from cultured CD4+ T cells used the Oncomine TCR Beta short-read assay at the Johns Hopkins FTIC core. The QIAamp micro DNA kit was used to extract genomic DNA from the cultured CD4+ T cells. Oncomine TCR Beta libraries made from cultured CD4+ T cells were pooled using unique dual indexes and sequenced on an Illumina iSeq 100. The authors' pipeline ran thus. Non-productive sequences were filtered out, and CDR3s that did not start with C, did not end with F or W, or were shorter than 7 amino acids were discarded. Antigen-specific clonotypes were identified with the MANAFEST web application by comparing peptide-stimulated wells with reference and other culture wells. To be called positive, a clone needed an FDR below 0.05, an odds ratio above 5, and a productive frequency above 0.1% in at least two of three replicate wells. A clonotype counted as cross-reactive if it showed significant expansion both in the SARS-CoV-2 spike wells and in at least one common cold coronavirus spike condition. Similarity between CDR3 sequences was evaluated in R version 3.6.1 using Levenshtein distances (stringdist) and unrooted phylogenetic trees (ape). TCRdb reworked the public reads: Q25 trimming with fastp, MiXCR clone assembly, productive beta chains retained. Merged by CDR3 protein, the rows form single entries marked with the most common genes and DNA. The V and J calls and clone size are TCRdb's, not the authors'. Across this sample there are around 15,000 distinct CDR3 sequences, with around 49% seen only once. Approximately 13% of the sample is held by the ten biggest clonotypes.

The sample taken for sequencing was CD4+ T cells from blood, cultured in vitro. The chain is assembled from TRBV18 and TRBJ2-5; TRBD2 might be the D gene, on 6 matching bases. The receptor was isolated from a human donor who had recovered from COVID-19. For the CDR3, the sequence is CASSLRGGSETQYF. At the DNA level, the sequence is TGTGCCAGCTCGCTCCGTGGGGGGTCGGAGACCCAGTACTTC.